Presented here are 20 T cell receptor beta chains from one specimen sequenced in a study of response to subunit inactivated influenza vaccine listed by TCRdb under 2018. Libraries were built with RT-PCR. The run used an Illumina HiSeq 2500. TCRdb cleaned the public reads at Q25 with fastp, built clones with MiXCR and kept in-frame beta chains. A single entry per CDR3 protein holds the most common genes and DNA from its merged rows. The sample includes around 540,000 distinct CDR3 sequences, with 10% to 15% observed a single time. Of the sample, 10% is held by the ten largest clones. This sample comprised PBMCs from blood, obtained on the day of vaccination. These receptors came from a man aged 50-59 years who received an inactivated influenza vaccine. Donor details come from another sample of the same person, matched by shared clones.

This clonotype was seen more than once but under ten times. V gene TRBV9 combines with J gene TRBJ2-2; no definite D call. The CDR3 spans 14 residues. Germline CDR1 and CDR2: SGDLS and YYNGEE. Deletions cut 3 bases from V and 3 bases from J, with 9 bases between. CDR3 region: CASSEVLHTGELFF. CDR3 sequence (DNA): TGTGCCAGCAGCGAGGTCCTACACACCGGGGAGCTGTTTTTT.

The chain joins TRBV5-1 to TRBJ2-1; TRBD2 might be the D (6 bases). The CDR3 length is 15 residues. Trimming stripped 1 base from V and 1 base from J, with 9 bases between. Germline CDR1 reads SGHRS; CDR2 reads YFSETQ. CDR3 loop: CASSLRRASYNEQFF. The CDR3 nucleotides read TGCGCCAGCAGCTTGAGGAGGGCATCCTACAATGAGCAGTTCTTC.

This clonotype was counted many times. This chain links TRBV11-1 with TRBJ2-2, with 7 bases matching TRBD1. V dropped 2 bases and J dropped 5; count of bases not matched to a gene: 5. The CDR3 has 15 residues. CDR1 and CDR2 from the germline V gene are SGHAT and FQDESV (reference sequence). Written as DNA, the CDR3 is TGTGCCAGCAGCTTAAGCAGGGGGAATACCGGGGAGCTGTTTTTT. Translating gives CASSLSRGNTGELFF.

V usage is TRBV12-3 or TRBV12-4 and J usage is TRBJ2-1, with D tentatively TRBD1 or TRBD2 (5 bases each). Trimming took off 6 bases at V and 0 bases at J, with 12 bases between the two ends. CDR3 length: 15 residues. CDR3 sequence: CASRPYGASYNEQFF. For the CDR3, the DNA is TGTGCCAGCAGACCCTACGGGGCCTCCTACAATGAGCAGTTCTTC.

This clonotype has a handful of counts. The CDR3 nucleotides read TGTGCCAGCAGCGGACGAGGAGCCTTTAACTATGGCTACACCTTC. Translating gives CASSGRGAFNYGYTF. The gene calls are TRBV3-1 and TRBJ1-2; D is unresolved. Deletions cut 5 bases from V and 1 base from J, with 14 bases between. Germline lookup yields CDR1 LGHDT and CDR2 YNNKEL (reference sequence). The CDR3 runs to 15 residues.

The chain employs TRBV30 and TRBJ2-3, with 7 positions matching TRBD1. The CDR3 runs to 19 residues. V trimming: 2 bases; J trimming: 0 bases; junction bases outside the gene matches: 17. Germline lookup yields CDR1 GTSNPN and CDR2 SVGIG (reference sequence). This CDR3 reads CAWSLYIGGQRTSTDTQYF. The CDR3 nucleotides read TGTGCCTGGAGTCTTTATATAGGGGGACAGCGAACTAGCACAGATACGCAGTATTTT.

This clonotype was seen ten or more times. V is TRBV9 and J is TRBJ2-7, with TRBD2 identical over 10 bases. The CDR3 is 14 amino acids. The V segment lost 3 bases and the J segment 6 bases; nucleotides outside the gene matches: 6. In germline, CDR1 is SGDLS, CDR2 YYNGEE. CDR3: CASSEWTSGFEQYF. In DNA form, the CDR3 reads TGTGCCAGCAGCGAGTGGACTAGCGGATTCGAGCAGTACTTC.

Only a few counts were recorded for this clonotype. The CDR3 DNA follows: TGCAGCGTTGAAGACGATGCCGGGACTAGCTCCTACAATGAGCAGTTCTTC. This encodes CSVEDDAGTSSYNEQFF. V gene TRBV29-1 combines with J gene TRBJ2-1, with TRBD2 matching 8 bases. Germline-derived CDR1 and CDR2 are SQVTM and ANQGSEA. This CDR3 is built from 17 residues. Losses at the gene ends were 0 bases for V and 0 bases for J; bases not matched to a gene: 7.

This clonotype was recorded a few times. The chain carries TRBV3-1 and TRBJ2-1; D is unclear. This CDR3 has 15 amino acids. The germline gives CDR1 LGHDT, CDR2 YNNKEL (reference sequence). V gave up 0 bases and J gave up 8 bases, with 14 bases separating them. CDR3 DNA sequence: TGTGCCAGCAGCCAAGATAAAGTTCTGGGCGATGAGCAGTTCTTC. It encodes CASSQDKVLGDEQFF.

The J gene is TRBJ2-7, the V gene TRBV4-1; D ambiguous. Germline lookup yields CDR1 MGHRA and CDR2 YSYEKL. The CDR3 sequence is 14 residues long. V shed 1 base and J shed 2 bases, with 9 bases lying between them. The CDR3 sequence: CASSQVLNTYEQYF. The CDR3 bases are TGCGCCAGCAGCCAAGTCCTAAATACCTACGAGCAGTACTTC.

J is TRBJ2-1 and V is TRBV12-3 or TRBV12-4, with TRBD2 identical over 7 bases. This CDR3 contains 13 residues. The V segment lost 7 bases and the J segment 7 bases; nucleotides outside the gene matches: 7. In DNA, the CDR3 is TGTGCCAGCATGGATTCGGGGGGAAATGAGCAGTTCTTC. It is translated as CASMDSGGNEQFF.

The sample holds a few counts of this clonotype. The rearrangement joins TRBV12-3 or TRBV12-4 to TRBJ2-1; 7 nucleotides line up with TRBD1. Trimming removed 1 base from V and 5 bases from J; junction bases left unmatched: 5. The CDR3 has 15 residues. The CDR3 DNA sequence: TGTGCCAGCAGTTTAGACAGGGGATTAGACAATGAGCAGTTCTTC. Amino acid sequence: CASSLDRGLDNEQFF.

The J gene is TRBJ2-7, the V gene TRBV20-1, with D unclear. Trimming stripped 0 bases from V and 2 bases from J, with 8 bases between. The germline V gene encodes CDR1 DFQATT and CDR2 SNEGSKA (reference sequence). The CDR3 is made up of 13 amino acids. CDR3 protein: CSARDRRTYEQYF. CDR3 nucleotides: TGCAGTGCTAGAGATCGCAGGACCTACGAGCAGTACTTC.

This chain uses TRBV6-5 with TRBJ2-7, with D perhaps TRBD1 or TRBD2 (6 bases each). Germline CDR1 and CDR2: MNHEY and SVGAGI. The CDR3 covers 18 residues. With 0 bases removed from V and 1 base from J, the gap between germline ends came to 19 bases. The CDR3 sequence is CASSYSRPQTGRSYEQYF. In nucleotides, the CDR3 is TGTGCCAGCAGTTACTCGAGGCCCCAAACAGGGAGGTCCTACGAGCAGTACTTC.

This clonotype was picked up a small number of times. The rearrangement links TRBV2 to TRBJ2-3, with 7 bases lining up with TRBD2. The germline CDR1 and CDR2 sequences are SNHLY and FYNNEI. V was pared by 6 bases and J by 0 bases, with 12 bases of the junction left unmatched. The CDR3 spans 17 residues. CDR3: CASREREATYSTDTQYF. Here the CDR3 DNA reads TGTGCCAGCAGAGAACGGGAGGCTACCTATAGCACAGATACGCAGTATTTT.

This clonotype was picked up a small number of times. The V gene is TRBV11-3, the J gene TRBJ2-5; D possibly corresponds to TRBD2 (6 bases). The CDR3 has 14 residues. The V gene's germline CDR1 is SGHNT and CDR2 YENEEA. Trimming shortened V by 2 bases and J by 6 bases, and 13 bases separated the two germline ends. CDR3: CASSLSRESKTQYF. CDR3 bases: TGTGCCAGCAGCTTATCACGGGAGTCGAAGACCCAGTACTTC.

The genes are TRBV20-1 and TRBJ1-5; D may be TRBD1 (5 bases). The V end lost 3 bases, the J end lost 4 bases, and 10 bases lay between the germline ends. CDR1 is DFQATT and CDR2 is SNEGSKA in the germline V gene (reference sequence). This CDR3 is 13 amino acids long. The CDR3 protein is CSARLTANQPQHF. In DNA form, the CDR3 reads TGCAGTGCTAGGTTGACAGCGAATCAGCCCCAGCATTTT.

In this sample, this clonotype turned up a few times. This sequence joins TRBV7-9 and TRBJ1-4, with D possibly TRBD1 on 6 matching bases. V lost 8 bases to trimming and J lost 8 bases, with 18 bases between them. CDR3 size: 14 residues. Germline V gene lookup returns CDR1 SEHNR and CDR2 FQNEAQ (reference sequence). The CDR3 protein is CASGKSGAREKLFF. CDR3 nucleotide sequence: TGTGCCAGCGGCAAATCAGGGGCTCGCGAAAAACTGTTTTTT.

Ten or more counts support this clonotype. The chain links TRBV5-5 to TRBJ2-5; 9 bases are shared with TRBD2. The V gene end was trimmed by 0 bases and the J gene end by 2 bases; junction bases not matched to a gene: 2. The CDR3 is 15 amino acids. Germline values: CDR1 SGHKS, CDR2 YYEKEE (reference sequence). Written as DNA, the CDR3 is TGTGCCAGCAGCTTGGGACTAGCGGAACAAGAGACCCAGTACTTC. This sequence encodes CASSLGLAEQETQYF.

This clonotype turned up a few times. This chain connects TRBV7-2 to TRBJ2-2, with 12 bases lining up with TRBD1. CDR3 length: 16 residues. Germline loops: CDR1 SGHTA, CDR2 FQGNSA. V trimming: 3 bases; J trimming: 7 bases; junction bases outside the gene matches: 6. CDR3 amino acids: CASSFRDRGPGGELFF. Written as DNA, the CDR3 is TGTGCCAGCAGCTTCCGGGACAGGGGGCCCGGCGGGGAGCTGTTTTTT.